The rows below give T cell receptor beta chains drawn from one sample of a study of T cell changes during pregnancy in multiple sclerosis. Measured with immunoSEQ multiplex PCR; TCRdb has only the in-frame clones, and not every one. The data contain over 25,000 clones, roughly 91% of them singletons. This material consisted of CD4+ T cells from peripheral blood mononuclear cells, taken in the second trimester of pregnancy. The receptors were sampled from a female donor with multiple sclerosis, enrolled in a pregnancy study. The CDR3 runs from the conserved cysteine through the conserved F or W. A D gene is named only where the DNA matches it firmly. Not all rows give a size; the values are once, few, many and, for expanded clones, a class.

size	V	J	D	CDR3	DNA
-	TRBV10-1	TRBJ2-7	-	CASSADSYEQYF	TGCGCCAGCAGCGCGGACAGTTACGAGCAGTACTTC
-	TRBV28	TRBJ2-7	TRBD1	CASTPGDSSLYEQYF	TGTGCCAGCACCCCCGGGGACAGCTCCCTCTACGAGCAGTACTTC
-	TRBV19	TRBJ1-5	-	CASWGRGQPQHF	TGTGCCAGTTGGGGGCGAGGGCAGCCCCAGCATTTT
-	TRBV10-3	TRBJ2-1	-	CAISQQGYHEQFF	TGTGCCATCAGTCAACAGGGTTATCATGAGCAGTTCTTC
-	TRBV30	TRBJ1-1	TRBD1	CAWIPGQGNAEAFF	TGTGCCTGGATTCCGGGACAGGGTAATGCTGAAGCTTTCTTT
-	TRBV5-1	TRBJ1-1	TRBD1	CASSFTDRGDKAFF	TGCGCCAGCAGCTTCACGGACAGGGGGGATAAAGCTTTCTTT
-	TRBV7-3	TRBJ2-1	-	CASSRVTGNEQFF	TGTGCCAGCAGTCGCGTTACAGGGAATGAGCAGTTCTTC
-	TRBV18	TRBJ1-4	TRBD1	CASSTQGAREKLFF	TGTGCCAGCTCAACACAGGGGGCGCGGGAAAAACTGTTTTTT
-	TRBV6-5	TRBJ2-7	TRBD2	CASSLTSAYEQYF	TGTGCCAGCAGTTTGACTAGCGCCTACGAGCAGTACTTC
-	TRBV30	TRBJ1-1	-	CASSFSTRGGIGSTEAFF	TGTGCCAGCTCGTTCTCTACCCGGGGGGGGATAGGTAGCACTGAAGCTTTCTTT
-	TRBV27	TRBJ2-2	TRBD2	CASSFLTSFAGELFF	TGTGCCAGCAGTTTTTTGACTAGCTTCGCCGGGGAGCTGTTTTTT
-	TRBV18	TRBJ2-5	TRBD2	CASSPGLAGVETQYF	TGTGCCAGCTCACCGGGACTAGCGGGAGTAGAGACCCAGTACTTC
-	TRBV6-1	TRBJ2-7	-	CASSPLTVGVYEQYF	TGTGCCAGCAGTCCGCTTACGGTCGGGGTCTACGAGCAGTACTTC
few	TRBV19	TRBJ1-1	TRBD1	CASSSATGENTEAFF	TGTGCCAGTAGTTCCGCGACAGGGGAGAACACTGAAGCTTTCTTT
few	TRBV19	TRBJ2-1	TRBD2	CASTTGGEQFF	TGTGCCAGTACCACGGGGGGTGAGCAGTTCTTC
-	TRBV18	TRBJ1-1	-	CASSRAGNTEAFF	TGTGCCAGCTCACGGGCGGGGAACACTGAAGCTTTCTTT
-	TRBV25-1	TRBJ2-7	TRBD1	CASTGTGTGPYEQYF	TGTGCCAGCACGGGGACCGGGACAGGCCCCTACGAGCAGTACTTC
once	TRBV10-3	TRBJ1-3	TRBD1	CAISGGQGAQGNTIYF	TGTGCCATCAGTGGGGGACAGGGGGCACAAGGAAACACCATATATTTT
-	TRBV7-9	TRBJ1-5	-	CASSLEAGDNQPQHF	TGTGCCAGCAGCTTAGAAGCAGGGGACAATCAGCCCCAGCATTTT
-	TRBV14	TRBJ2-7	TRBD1	CASSFGTGPSYEQYF	TGTGCCAGCAGCTTCGGGACAGGGCCTTCCTACGAGCAGTACTTC
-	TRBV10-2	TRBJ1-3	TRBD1	CASNPGGSGNTIYF	TGCGCCAGCAATCCAGGGGGCTCAGGAAACACCATATATTTT
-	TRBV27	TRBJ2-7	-	CASSFREVGEQYF	TGTGCCAGCAGTTTTAGGGAGGTTGGCGAGCAGTACTTC
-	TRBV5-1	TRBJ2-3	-	CASSLEGSGAGDTQYF	TGCGCCAGCAGCTTGGAGGGTTCGGGAGCAGGAGATACGCAGTATTTT
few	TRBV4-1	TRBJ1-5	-	CASSQEFGRSGNQPQHF	TGCGCCAGCAGCCAAGAATTCGGCAGGTCTGGCAATCAGCCCCAGCATTTT
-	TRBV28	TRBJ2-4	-	CASREGTENIQYF	TGTGCCAGCAGGGAGGGGACCGAAAACATTCAGTACTTC
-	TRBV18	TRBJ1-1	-	CASSTLDSNTEAFF	TGTGCCAGCTCTACCTTAGACAGTAACACTGAAGCTTTCTTT
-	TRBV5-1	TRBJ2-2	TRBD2	CASSRLTSGSSANTGELFF	TGCGCCAGCAGCCGACTGACTAGCGGGAGCTCCGCGAACACCGGGGAGCTGTTTTTT
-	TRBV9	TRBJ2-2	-	CASSVELNTGELFF	TGTGCCAGCAGCGTAGAACTGAACACCGGGGAGCTGTTTTTT
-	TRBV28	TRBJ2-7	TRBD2	CASSLSPAGGPYEQYF	TGTGCCAGCAGTTTATCTCCAGCGGGAGGGCCCTACGAGCAGTACTTC
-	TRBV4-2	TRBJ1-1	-	CASSQDSPGFGSTEAFF	TGTGCCAGCAGCCAAGATTCCCCGGGATTCGGGAGCACTGAAGCTTTCTTT
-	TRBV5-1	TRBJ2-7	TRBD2	CASSRALAGGGEQYF	TGCGCCAGCAGCCGTGCTCTAGCGGGGGGGGGCGAGCAGTACTTC
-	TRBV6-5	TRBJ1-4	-	CASSPNRAKLFF	TGTGCCAGCAGCCCGAACAGGGCGAAACTGTTTTTT
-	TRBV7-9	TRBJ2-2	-	CASSLTGANTGELFF	TGTGCCAGCAGCTTAACGGGGGCGAACACCGGGGAGCTGTTTTTT
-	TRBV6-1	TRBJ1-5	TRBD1	CASSDRDRAQQPQHF	TGTGCCAGCAGTGACCGGGACAGGGCGCAGCAGCCCCAGCATTTT
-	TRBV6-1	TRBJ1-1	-	CASSEYLRGNTEAFF	TGTGCCAGCAGTGAATACTTACGAGGGAACACTGAAGCTTTCTTT
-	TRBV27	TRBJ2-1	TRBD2	CASSGLAGGPRNEQFF	TGTGCCAGCAGCGGACTAGCGGGAGGGCCACGGAATGAGCAGTTCTTC
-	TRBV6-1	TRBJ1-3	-	CASVLGNTIYF	TGTGCCAGCGTACTCGGAAACACCATATATTTT
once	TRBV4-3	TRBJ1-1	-	CASSQDPGKNTEAFF	TGCGCCAGCAGCCAAGATCCGGGAAAAAACACTGAAGCTTTCTTT